This T cell receptor (beta chain) was identified during a study of cytotoxic CD8 clonotypes in ibrutinib-treated CLL. Study details: Once treatment had gone on for a median of 12 months, range 6 to 36, response samples were drawn.

On this clone itself: The antigen remains undetermined.

General observations from the study: Clonality went up at the time of ibrutinib response, stayed stable in sustained remission, and later dropped back toward its baseline level at progression.

Between the trimmed V and J ends, which lost 2 bases and 3 bases, there was a span of 17 bases. Per the germline V gene, CDR1 is MGHRA and CDR2 is YSYEKL. This CDR3 contains 16 residues. Produced via immunoSEQ multiplex PCR; TCRdb's table is partial and in-frame only. The repertoire holds about 25,000 clones, roughly 69% seen once, with just over 50% in the top ten. The clonotype was recovered from a human donor with chronic lymphocytic leukemia. Sample: PBMCs, taken at disease progression, from a patient treated with ibrutinib. The chain links TRBV4-1 to TRBJ2-7; the D gene is possibly TRBD1 (7 bases). CDR3 coding DNA: TGCGCCAGCAGCCAAAGGGAGGCGGGACAGAACTACGAGCAGTACTTC. This sequence encodes CASSQREAGQNYEQYF.